This T cell receptor beta chain is from a study of T cell responses to AZD1222 COVID-19 vaccine. Some clones are missing from TCRdb's copy, which holds only in-frame ones; the method was immunoSEQ multiplex PCR. This table has about 260,000 clones, approximately 95% appearing once. Study outcomes and limitations: A reported finding is that nearly half of spike-specific TCRs target unmutated variant regions.

A remark on this clone: The antigen is unknown.

This CDR3 comprises 15 residues. Germline V lookup: CDR1 SGHRS, CDR2 YFSETQ. Trimming pared 0 bases from V and 5 bases from J, leaving 12 bases between. The chain recombines TRBV5-1 with TRBJ2-1, with D maybe TRBD2 (7 bases). This TCR was sampled from an adult in good health. The sequences come from peripheral blood, collected on day 0 of AZD1222 vaccination. CDR3 in amino acids: CASSLGGGGNNEQFF. The CDR3 DNA reads as TGCGCCAGCAGCTTGGGAGGCGGGGGCAACAATGAGCAGTTCTTC. Combining the CDR3 with reference TRBV5-1 and TRBJ2-1 gives the whole variable domain KAGVTQTPRYLIKTRGQQVTLSCSPISGHRSVSWYQQTPGQGLQFLFEYFSETQRNKGNFPGRFSGRQFSNSRSEMNVSTLELGDSALYLCASSLGGGGNNEQFFGPGTRLTVL.